The clone carrying this T cell receptor (beta chain) was counted many times. Its antigen is not identified. The V gene's germline CDR1 is LNHDA and CDR2 SQIVND (reference sequence). The CDR3 sequence is 14 residues long. V shed 8 bases and J 1 base; nucleotides not matched to a gene: 7. TCRdb independently ran MiXCR on the 5' RACE reads; one entry per CDR3 protein. Here the sample spans about 3,600 distinct CDR3 sequences, around 5.1% being singletons. The entry originates in a study of spatial heterogeneity in lung cancer. Study at large: In raw reads, more than eight appearances on average were recorded for each unique TCR and UMI combination. General study results and limits: Tumor mutation count correlated with how many alpha and beta TCRs expanded intratumorally.

Indicated time point: sample taken at primary tumor resection. The material sequenced was lung tumor tissue, taken at surgery. This TCR was sampled from a female donor with early-stage non-small cell lung cancer. The J gene is TRBJ1-1, the V gene TRBV19; 7 bases map to TRBD1. CDR3 residues: CASGRGQRNTEAFF. DNA for the CDR3: TGTGCCAGTGGGAGGGGACAGCGGAACACTGAAGCTTTCTTT.